These T cell receptor beta chains were read from a single sample in a study of identical twins. TCRdb re-analysed the 5' RACE reads in MiXCR, keeping a single row per CDR3 protein. The repertoire holds about 240,000 distinct CDR3 sequences, with about an eighth as singletons. The data were also submitted as part of a second study, on yellow fever vaccine responses in identical twins.

Specimen: memory (CD45RO+) T cells sorted from blood. These receptors all stem from a woman in her late teens or twenties in good health. The CDR3 runs from the conserved cysteine through the conserved F or W.

J	length	V	CDR3
TRBJ2-7	13	TRBV6-5	CASSYRGEYEQYF
TRBJ2-3	14	TRBV5-1	CASRGFGRIDTQYF
TRBJ2-1	22	TRBV21-1	CASSKLVRRDRPLGSSYNEQFF
TRBJ2-3	13	TRBV7-2	CASSFWATDTQYF
TRBJ2-7	13	TRBV12-3/TRBV12-4	CASRRPGSYEQYF
TRBJ2-7	15	TRBV19	CASSIRGQGAVEQYF
TRBJ1-6	13	TRBV10-2	CASSDEGWSPLHF
TRBJ1-3	15	TRBV7-2	CASSLQEGPGNTIYF
TRBJ2-2	13	TRBV12-3/TRBV12-4	CASSQVDGGELFF
TRBJ2-2	14	TRBV2	CASMGQGDTGELFF
TRBJ2-2	20	TRBV4-3	CASSQDSGTSAEINTGELFF
TRBJ2-2	18	TRBV6-2/TRBV6-3	CASSPGTSGRENTGELFF
TRBJ1-5	12	TRBV28	CASTTGNQPQHF
TRBJ1-2	13	TRBV2	CASRTQGGYGYTF
TRBJ2-7	14	TRBV28	CASSFTGSPYEQYF
TRBJ2-3	17	TRBV20-1	CSARDILIQGPTDTQYF
TRBJ2-7	12	TRBV20-1	CSPAGQGYEQYF
TRBJ2-1	17	TRBV5-1	CASSFRTANSGGFEQFF
TRBJ2-1	11	TRBV20-1	CSARDRIEQFF
TRBJ2-1	11	TRBV6-2/TRBV6-3	CASSPEDEQFF
TRBJ2-7	17	TRBV12-3/TRBV12-4	CASSLLVGGTRAREQYF
TRBJ1-1	15	TRBV5-6	CASSLVTGGGNEAFF
TRBJ2-2	14	TRBV11-2	CASSALVGTGELFF
TRBJ2-1	13	TRBV19	CASSRELGNEQFF
TRBJ1-1	12	TRBV29-1	CSGRGHNTEAFF
TRBJ2-3	15	TRBV12-3/TRBV12-4	CASTNRQGSTDTQYF
TRBJ2-5	14	TRBV5-1	CASSSGQLQETQYF
TRBJ2-3	13	TRBV15	CATSRDFTDTQYF
TRBJ2-7	14	TRBV11-3	CASSPEGDTYEQYF
TRBJ1-1	16	TRBV7-9	CASSPMGGGMHTEAFF
TRBJ2-7	14	TRBV7-9	CASSLAGGRYEQYF
TRBJ2-1	13	TRBV11-3	CASSTSSYNEQFF
TRBJ2-1	13	TRBV2	CARGGASYNEQFF
TRBJ2-3	16	TRBV28	CASSLGFAGGTDTQYF
TRBJ1-1	15	TRBV20-1	CSAPGVGGQNTEAFF
TRBJ2-7	14	TRBV6-1	CASRPAGPVHEQYF
TRBJ2-5	13	TRBV11-3	CASSLRAGEAQYF
TRBJ2-2	15	TRBV12-3/TRBV12-4	CASSLRSGKTGELFF
TRBJ2-1	14	TRBV2	CASRPLGPSNEQFF
TRBJ2-1	14	TRBV9	CASSRTGTGNEQFF
TRBJ2-5	15	TRBV28	CASSLPGQGQETQYF
TRBJ2-3	15	TRBV12-3/TRBV12-4	CASSPIAGAADTQYF
TRBJ1-5	12	TRBV2	CASNGRYQPQHF
TRBJ2-5	12	TRBV3-1	CASSRTEETQYF
TRBJ2-1	17	TRBV29-1	CSAEGGGGPFPYNEQFF
TRBJ2-3	15	TRBV5-1	CASSLSGTGGGRQYF
TRBJ2-7	13	TRBV6-5	CASSLGQGNEQYF
TRBJ1-1	15	TRBV5-1	CASSGGQVTLTEAFF
TRBJ1-5	16	TRBV20-1	CSARDPKGAGRWPQHF
TRBJ2-5	14	TRBV20-1	CSARDPWREETQYF
TRBJ2-1	16	TRBV20-1	CSAPPTSGRSYNEQFF